The clone carrying this T cell receptor beta chain was recorded only once. The CDR3 sequence is 15 residues long. The germline gives CDR1 SGHTA, CDR2 FQGNSA. The ends were cut back, 1 base at V and 2 bases at J, with 12 bases in the middle. This sample was taken from a study of blood T cell repertoires in COVID-19. At the level of the study: Samples came from the United States, Italy and Spain, spanning acute and convalescent COVID-19.

Produced via immunoSEQ multiplex PCR; TCRdb's table is partial and in-frame only. The table has more than 140,000 clones, approximately 82% seen once; the top ten hold roughly 1.5%. The TCR originated in a human donor in a cohort sampled during active COVID-19. The material sequenced was peripheral blood. The chain combines TRBV7-2 with TRBJ2-7, with D maybe TRBD1 (5 bases). CDR3 sequence reads: CASSLGGQRTYEQYF. The CDR3 coding sequence is TGTGCCAGCAGCTTAGGGGGCCAGCGAACCTACGAGCAGTACTTC.